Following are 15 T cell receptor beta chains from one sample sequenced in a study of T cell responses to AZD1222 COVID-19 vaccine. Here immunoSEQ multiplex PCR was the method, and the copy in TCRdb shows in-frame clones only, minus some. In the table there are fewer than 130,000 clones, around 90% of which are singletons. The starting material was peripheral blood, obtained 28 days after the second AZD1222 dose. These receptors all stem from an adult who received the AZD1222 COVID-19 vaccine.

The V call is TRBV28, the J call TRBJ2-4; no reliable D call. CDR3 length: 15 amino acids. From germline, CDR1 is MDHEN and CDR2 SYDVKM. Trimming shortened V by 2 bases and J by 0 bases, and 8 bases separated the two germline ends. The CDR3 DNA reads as TGTGCCAGCAGTTTACGAGCCGTAGCCAAAAACATTCAGTACTTC. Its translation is CASSLRAVAKNIQYF.

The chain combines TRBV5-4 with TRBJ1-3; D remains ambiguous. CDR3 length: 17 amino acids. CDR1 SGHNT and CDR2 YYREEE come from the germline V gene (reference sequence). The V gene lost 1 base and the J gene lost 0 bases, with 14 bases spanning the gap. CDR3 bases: TGTGCCAGCAGCTTGTTGTTTCGGGCAGCCTCTGGAAACACCATATATTTT. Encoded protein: CASSLLFRAASGNTIYF.

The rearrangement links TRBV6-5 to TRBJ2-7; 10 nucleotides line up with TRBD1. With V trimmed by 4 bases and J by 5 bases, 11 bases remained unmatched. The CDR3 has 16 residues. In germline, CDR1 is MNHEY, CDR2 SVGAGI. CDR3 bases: TGTGCCAGCAGTTCCCGGGGGGGACAGGGGTCTAACGAGCAGTACTTC. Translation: CASSSRGGQGSNEQYF.

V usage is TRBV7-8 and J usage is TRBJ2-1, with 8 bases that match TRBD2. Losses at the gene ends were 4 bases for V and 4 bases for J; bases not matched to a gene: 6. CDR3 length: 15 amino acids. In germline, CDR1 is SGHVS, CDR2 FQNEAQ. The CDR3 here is CASSWRTSPYNEQFF. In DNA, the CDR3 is TGTGCCAGCAGCTGGAGGACTAGCCCATACAATGAGCAGTTCTTC.

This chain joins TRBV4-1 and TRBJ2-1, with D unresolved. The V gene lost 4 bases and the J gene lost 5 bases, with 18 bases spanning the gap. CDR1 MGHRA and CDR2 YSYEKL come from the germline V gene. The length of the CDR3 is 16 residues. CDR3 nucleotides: TGCGCCAGCAGCCCTGCTCCGGGCGGCAGAGACAATGAGCAGTTCTTC. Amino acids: CASSPAPGGRDNEQFF.

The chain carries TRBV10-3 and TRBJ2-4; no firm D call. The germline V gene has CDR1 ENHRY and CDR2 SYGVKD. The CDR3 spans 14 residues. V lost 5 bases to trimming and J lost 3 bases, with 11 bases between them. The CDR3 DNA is TGTGCCATCAGTTCTGACGGTAACAAAAACATTCAGTACTTC. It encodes CAISSDGNKNIQYF.

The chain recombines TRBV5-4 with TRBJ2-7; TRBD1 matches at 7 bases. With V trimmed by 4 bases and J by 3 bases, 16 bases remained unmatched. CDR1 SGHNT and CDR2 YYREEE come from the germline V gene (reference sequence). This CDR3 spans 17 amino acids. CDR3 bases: TGTGCCAGCAGCGGATGGGACCGGGACAGTAGAGGCTACGAGCAGTACTTC. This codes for CASSGWDRDSRGYEQYF.

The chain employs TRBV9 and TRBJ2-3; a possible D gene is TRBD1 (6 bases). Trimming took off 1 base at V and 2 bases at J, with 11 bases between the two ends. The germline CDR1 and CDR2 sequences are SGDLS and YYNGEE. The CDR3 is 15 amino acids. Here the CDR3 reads CASSVHRGHTDTQYF. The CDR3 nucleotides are TGTGCCAGCAGCGTACATCGGGGACACACAGATACGCAGTATTTT.

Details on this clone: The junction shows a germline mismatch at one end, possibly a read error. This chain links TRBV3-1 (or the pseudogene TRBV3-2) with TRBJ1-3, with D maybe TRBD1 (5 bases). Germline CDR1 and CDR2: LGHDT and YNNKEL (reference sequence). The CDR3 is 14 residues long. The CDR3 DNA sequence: TGTGCCAGCAGACAAGGGGCAGGGGGAAACACCATATATTTT. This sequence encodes CASRQGAGGNTIYF.

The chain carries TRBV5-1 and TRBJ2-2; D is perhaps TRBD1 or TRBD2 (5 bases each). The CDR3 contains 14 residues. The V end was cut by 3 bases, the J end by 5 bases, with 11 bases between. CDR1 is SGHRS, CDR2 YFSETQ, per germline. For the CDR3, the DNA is TGCGCCAGCAGCTCGATTGGGGGTACCGGGGAGCTGTTTTTT. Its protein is CASSSIGGTGELFF.

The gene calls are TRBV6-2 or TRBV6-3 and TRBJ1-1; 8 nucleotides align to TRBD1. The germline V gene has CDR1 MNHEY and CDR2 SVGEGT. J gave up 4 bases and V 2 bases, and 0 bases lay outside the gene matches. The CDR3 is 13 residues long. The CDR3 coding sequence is TGTGCCAGCAGTTACACAGGGGGCACTGAAGCTTTCTTT. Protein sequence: CASSYTGGTEAFF.

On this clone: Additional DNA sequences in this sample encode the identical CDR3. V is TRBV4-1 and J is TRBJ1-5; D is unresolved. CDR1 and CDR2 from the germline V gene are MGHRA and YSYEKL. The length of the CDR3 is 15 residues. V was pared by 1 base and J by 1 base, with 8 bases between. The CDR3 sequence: CASSQVPGSNQPQHF. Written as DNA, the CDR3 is TGCGCCAGCAGCCAAGTCCCTGGAAGCAATCAGCCCCAGCATTTT.

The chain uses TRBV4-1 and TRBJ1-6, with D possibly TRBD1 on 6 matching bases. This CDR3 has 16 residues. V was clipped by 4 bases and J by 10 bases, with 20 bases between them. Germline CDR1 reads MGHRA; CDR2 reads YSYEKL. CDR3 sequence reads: CASSLTFGQIESPLHF. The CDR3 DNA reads TGCGCCAGCAGCCTCACCTTCGGACAGATAGAATCACCCCTCCACTTT.

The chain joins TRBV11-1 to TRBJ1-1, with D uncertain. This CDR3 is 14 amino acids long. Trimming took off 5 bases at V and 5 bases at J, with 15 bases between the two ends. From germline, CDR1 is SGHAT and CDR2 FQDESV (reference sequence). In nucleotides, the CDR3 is TGTGCCAGCAGCCATGGGAGTGGTTGGACTGAAGCTTTCTTT. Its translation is CASSHGSGWTEAFF.

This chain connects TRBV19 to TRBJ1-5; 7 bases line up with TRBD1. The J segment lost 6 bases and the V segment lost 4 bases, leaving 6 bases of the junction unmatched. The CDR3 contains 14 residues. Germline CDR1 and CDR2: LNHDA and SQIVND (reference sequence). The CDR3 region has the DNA TGTGCCAGTAGTAGAAAGACAGGGTCTCAGCCCCAGCATTTT. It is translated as CASSRKTGSQPQHF. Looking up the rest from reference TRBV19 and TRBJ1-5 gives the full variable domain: DGGITQSPKYLFRKEGQNVTLSCEQNLNHDAMYWYRQDPGQGLRLIYYSQIVNDFQKGDIAEGYSVSREKKESFPLTVTSAQKNPTAFYLCASSRKTGSQPQHFGDGTRLSIL.